This TCR beta chain was profiled in a study of T-cell reconstitution after alpha-beta-depleted transplantation in children. Preparation of the TCRbeta library was carried out with unique molecular identifiers. TCRdb fed the PCR reads into MiXCR, producing one record per CDR3 protein. The sample gives about 500,000 distinct CDR3 sequences, about 30% of which show up once; about 2.3% is in the top ten. The receptor was isolated from a human donor who donated a stem cell graft to a child with aplastic anemia. This material consisted of PBMCs from the stem cell graft donor, taken from the stem cell graft.

The CDR3 DNA follows: TGTGCCAGCAGTGGGGACAGCTACTATGGCTACACCTTC. Translating it yields CASSGDSYYGYTF. This rearrangement joins TRBV12-3 or TRBV12-4 to TRBJ1-2, with 7 nucleotides matching TRBD1. Trimming at V came to 5 bases and at J to 3 bases, leaving 3 bases not matched to a gene. CDR3 size: 13 residues.